This TCR beta chain was found in a study of glioma-infiltrating T cells after dendritic cell vaccination. Study-wide results and caveats: Higher pretreatment TIL content predicted longer progression-free time and survival.

TCRdb keeps only in-frame clones here, not all; method: immunoSEQ multiplex PCR. The repertoire holds some 70,000 clones, with around 83% as singletons. Concerning this clone itself: Its antigen is undetermined.

The V end was cut by 2 bases, the J end by 4 bases, with 12 bases between. Germline V gives CDR1 MDHEN, CDR2 SYDVKM. The length of the CDR3 is 15 residues. The sequenced sample was blood, obtained before dendritic cell vaccination. The chain employs TRBV28 and TRBJ1-5; unclear D gene. This sequence originates from a human donor with glioblastoma. The CDR3 here is CASSLGITGNQPQHF. DNA of the CDR3: TGTGCCAGCAGTTTAGGTATTACGGGAAATCAGCCCCAGCATTTT.